This T cell receptor (beta chain) derives from a study of blood T cell repertoires in COVID-19. In the study's own analysis: How many nucleated cells were present was estimated from reference gene primer amplification. Clones were read by immunoSEQ multiplex PCR, and TCRdb kept only the in-frame ones, dropping some. The DNA gave D and trimming, while V, J and clone size come from that table. The sample holds some 220,000 clones, 70% to 90% seen once. The CDR3 loop spans 15 amino acids. Germline assignment: CDR1 LNHDA and CDR2 SQIVND (reference sequence). With 11 bases removed from V and 2 bases from J, the gap between germline ends came to 19 bases.

The receptor was isolated from a woman aged 60-75 years with active or convalescent COVID-19. The chain is built from TRBV19 and TRBJ1-3; tentative D call: TRBD1 (5 bases). The sequencing sample was made of peripheral blood. The CDR3 is CASYSEGTAGNTIYF. The CDR3 DNA follows: TGTGCCTCCTACAGCGAGGGGACTGCTGGAAACACCATATATTTT. The entire variable domain, with the rest obtained from reference TRBV19 and TRBJ1-3, is as follows: DGGITQSPKYLFRKEGQNVTLSCEQNLNHDAMYWYRQDPGQGLRLIYYSQIVNDFQKGDIAEGYSVSREKKESFPLTVTSAQKNPTAFYLCASYSEGTAGNTIYFGEGSWLTVV.